This T cell receptor beta chain was sequenced during a study of blood T cell repertoires in COVID-19. The wider study: T cells, B-cell-depleted T cells, or PBMCs provided the cDNA or gDNA that served as material.

The CDR3 loop spans 13 amino acids. Germline loops: CDR1 SGHAT, CDR2 FQNNGV. With 5 bases clipped from V and 8 bases from J, the junction kept 5 bases outside the gene matches. Per the original methods: Cell counts per sample came from amplifying reference gene primers. The protocol was immunoSEQ multiplex PCR, while the TCRdb copy is restricted to in-frame clones and leaves out a portion. Clonal size and the V and J genes are those of that table, whereas D and trimming came from the DNA. The sample has about 4,700 clones, around 79% seen once. This clonotype was obtained from a man between 65 and 85 years old with active COVID-19. Sequenced input: peripheral blood. The genes are TRBV11-2 and TRBJ1-4; 7 bases line up with TRBD1. The DNA for the CDR3 is TGTGCCAGCAGCGTCTACAGGGGAGAAAAACTGTTTTTT. It yields the protein CASSVYRGEKLFF.